This T cell receptor (beta chain) came from a study of blood T cell repertoires in COVID-19. Study-wide background: Collection of acute and convalescent COVID-19 samples took place in the United States, Italy and Spain. T cells, B-cell-depleted T cells, or PBMCs provided the cDNA or gDNA that served as material.

Using immunoSEQ multiplex PCR, the repertoire was profiled, and TCRdb retains in-frame clones only, with some absent. The data hold tens of thousands of clones, with 85% observed a single time. Sequenced: peripheral blood. This clonotype originated in a human donor in a cohort sampled during active COVID-19.

The CDR3 nucleotides read TGTGCCAGCAGCTACCCTTCCGGTACTGAAGCTTTCTTT. Translating gives CASSYPSGTEAFF. This chain connects TRBV7-8 to TRBJ1-1; D is uncertain. Trimming took off 4 bases at V and 5 bases at J, with 11 bases between the two ends. The germline CDR1 and CDR2 sequences are SGHVS and FQNEAQ. The CDR3 extends over 13 amino acids.